The 23 T cell receptor beta chains listed next were all sequenced from one sample in a study of T cell responses to AZD1222 COVID-19 vaccine. TCRdb's table, derived via immunoSEQ multiplex PCR, lists solely in-frame clones and lacks some. The sample contains about 200,000 clones, roughly 88% of which appear only once. This specimen was peripheral blood, taken on day 0 of AZD1222 vaccination. The source of these receptors is an adult in good health.

CDR3 protein: CASSLDGGSSYNEQFF. The CDR3 bases are TGTGCCAGCAGCTTAGATGGGGGAAGCTCCTACAATGAGCAGTTCTTC. The chain combines TRBV11-2 with TRBJ2-1, with D possibly called TRBD1 or TRBD2 (5 bases each). This CDR3 region has 16 residues. Trimming pared 0 bases from V and 0 bases from J, leaving 9 bases between. Germline V gene sequence: CDR1 SGHAT, CDR2 FQNNGV.

The gene calls are TRBV30 and TRBJ1-3; D might be TRBD1 (6 bases). Germline assignment: CDR1 GTSNPN and CDR2 SVGIG (reference sequence). V was trimmed by 2 bases and J by 4 bases, leaving 9 bases between them. This CDR3 is 13 amino acids long. The CDR3 sequence: CAWSIGGGNTIYF. As DNA, the CDR3 is TGTGCCTGGAGTATCGGGGGCGGAAACACCATATATTTT.

The J gene is TRBJ2-3, the V gene TRBV6-6; 8 bases line up with TRBD2. The CDR3 covers 17 residues. V lost 5 bases, J lost 0 bases, and 10 bases stayed unmatched. The germline CDR1 and CDR2 sequences are MNHNY and SVGAGI (reference sequence). The CDR3 region is CASSRAGGGPSTDTQYF. The DNA of the CDR3 is TGTGCCAGCAGTCGAGCAGGCGGGGGGCCCAGCACAGATACGCAGTATTTT.

J is TRBJ1-4 and V is TRBV7-9; 8 bases align to TRBD1. The V and J ends lost 5 bases and 1 base, in that order; junction bases with no gene match: 6. Germline-derived CDR1 and CDR2 are SEHNR and FQNEAQ (reference sequence). The CDR3 sequence is 16 residues long. CDR3 nucleotides: TGTGCCAGCAGCCTAGGGACAGGAGGAACTAATGAAAAACTGTTTTTT. It specifies CASSLGTGGTNEKLFF.

This clone has just one count. The V gene is TRBV7-9, the J gene TRBJ1-2; 9 nucleotides align to TRBD1. CDR1 and CDR2 from the germline V gene are SEHNR and FQNEAQ (reference sequence). The V gene end was trimmed by 5 bases and the J gene end by 4 bases; junction bases not matched to a gene: 11. This CDR3 has 16 residues. DNA for the CDR3: TGTGCCAGCAGCCGAGAGGGACAGGGACATTTCTATGGCTACACCTTC. Its translation: CASSREGQGHFYGYTF. Full variable domain (missing parts from reference TRBV7-9 and TRBJ1-2): DTGVSQNPRHKITKRGQNVTFRCDPISEHNRLYWYRQTLGQGPEFLTYFQNEAQLEKSRLLSDRFSAERPKGSFSTLEIQRTEQGDSAMYLCASSREGQGHFYGYTFGSGTRLTVV.

The genes are TRBV30 and TRBJ1-2, with 7 bases that match TRBD1. Germline V gene lookup returns CDR1 GTSNPN and CDR2 SVGIG (reference sequence). The trim removed 1 base at V and 7 bases at J, leaving 3 bases unmatched. This CDR3 spans 12 amino acids. CDR3 residues: CAWSAQGFGYTF. As DNA, the CDR3 is TGTGCCTGGAGTGCACAGGGGTTTGGCTACACCTTC.

The gene calls are TRBV9 and TRBJ2-7, with 10 bases lining up with TRBD1. Trimming removed 4 bases from V and 5 bases from J; junction bases left unmatched: 6. The CDR3 is made up of 14 amino acids. Germline V CDR1 and CDR2: SGDLS, YYNGEE. For the CDR3, the DNA is TGTGCCAGCAGCTTCCGGGACAGGGGCGACGAGCAGTACTTC. Translation: CASSFRDRGDEQYF.

The V and J genes are TRBV6-5 and TRBJ1-1; D gene ambiguous. The germline V gene has CDR1 MNHEY and CDR2 SVGAGI. The CDR3 is 10 amino acids. Trimming took off 2 bases at V and 11 bases at J, with 6 bases between the two ends. CDR3 region: CASSYSPAFF. CDR3 DNA: TGTGCCAGCAGTTACAGCCCCGCTTTCTTT.

This chain uses TRBV27 with TRBJ1-1; D is unclear. CDR3 length: 13 amino acids. The germline gives CDR1 MNHEY, CDR2 SMNVEV (reference sequence). V dropped 3 bases and J dropped 1 base, with 6 bases sitting between them. CDR3 in amino acids: CASSLGQNTEAFF. The DNA for the CDR3 is TGTGCCAGCAGTTTGGGTCAGAACACTGAAGCTTTCTTT.

V is TRBV12-3 or TRBV12-4 and J is TRBJ1-4; D ambiguous. The CDR3 runs 12 residues. Between the trimmed V and J ends, which lost 1 base and 7 bases, there was a span of 4 bases. CDR3 residues: CASSLDREKLFF. The CDR3 DNA reads as TGTGCCAGCAGTTTAGACCGTGAAAAACTGTTTTTT.

The V call is TRBV7-9, the J call TRBJ1-5, with D possibly TRBD1 on 5 matching bases. This CDR3 contains 14 residues. V was shortened by 2 bases and J by 4 bases, with 9 bases between the two germline ends. CDR1 is SEHNR and CDR2 is FQNEAQ in the germline V gene (reference sequence). The CDR3 region is CASSLPGGNQPQHF. CDR3 coding DNA: TGTGCCAGCAGCTTACCGGGGGGAAATCAGCCCCAGCATTTT.

For the CDR3, the DNA is TGTGCCAGCAGCCCCCTTTTAGGTTACGAGCAGTACTTC. As protein: CASSPLLGYEQYF. This chain connects TRBV7-9 to TRBJ2-7; D call uncertain. The CDR3 sequence is 13 residues long. V lost 5 bases, J lost 4 bases, and 12 bases lay in between. Germline values: CDR1 SEHNR, CDR2 FQNEAQ (reference sequence).

V and J are TRBV15 and TRBJ1-1; D possibly corresponds to TRBD1 (5 bases). The CDR3 length is 16 residues. The V gene lost 0 bases and the J gene lost 4 bases, with 15 bases spanning the gap. In germline, CDR1 is LNHNV, CDR2 YYDKDF (reference sequence). The CDR3 spells CATSRDPRGEGTEAFF. CDR3 in DNA: TGTGCCACCAGCAGAGATCCGCGGGGGGAGGGCACTGAAGCTTTCTTT.

This clone appeared a single time. V gene TRBV28 combines with J gene TRBJ1-4; D perhaps matches TRBD1 (6 bases). The CDR3 length is 12 residues. Per the germline V gene, CDR1 is MDHEN and CDR2 is SYDVKM. V was trimmed by 4 bases and J by 8 bases, leaving 8 bases between them. CDR3 residues: CASSSGQEKLFF. The CDR3 DNA reads TGTGCCAGCAGTTCAGGACAGGAAAAACTGTTTTTT.

A note on this clone: Other nucleotide sequences in the sample specify the same CDR3. The V call is TRBV9, the J call TRBJ2-7; 12 positions agree with TRBD1. The CDR3 totals 15 residues. Germline loops: CDR1 SGDLS, CDR2 YYNGEE. V lost 0 bases and J lost 4; bases outside the gene matches: 2. CDR3 sequence reads: CASSVGGQGAYEQYF. Here the CDR3 DNA reads TGTGCCAGCAGCGTAGGGGGACAGGGGGCATACGAGCAGTACTTC.

Regarding this clone: Other DNA sequences from this sample encode an identical CDR3 as well. V is TRBV5-4 and J is TRBJ2-3; D ambiguous. This CDR3 has 14 amino acids. Germline-derived CDR1 and CDR2 are SGHNT and YYREEE (reference sequence). V was cut by 2 bases and J by 0 bases, with 7 bases left in between. CDR3 DNA: TGTGCCAGCAGCTTCTTATTTAGCACAGATACGCAGTATTTT. Its protein product is CASSFLFSTDTQYF.

The genes are TRBV5-5 and TRBJ1-4; D perhaps matches TRBD1 (5 bases). The germline V and J ends were trimmed by 4 bases and 5 bases, with 12 bases remaining between them. Per the germline V gene, CDR1 is SGHKS and CDR2 is YYEKEE (reference sequence). This CDR3 has 14 residues. This chain's CDR3 is CASSLGTPNEKLFF. The CDR3 nucleotides read TGTGCCAGCAGCCTCGGGACGCCCAATGAAAAACTGTTTTTT.

This clone was seen once. The CDR3 region has the DNA TGCAGTGCTAGTGGGCAGGGGGAGGGATACAATGAGCAGTTCTTC. Translated: CSASGQGEGYNEQFF. This chain connects TRBV20-1 to TRBJ2-1; D may match TRBD1 or TRBD2 (7 bases each). This CDR3 has 15 residues. CDR1 is DFQATT, CDR2 SNEGSKA, per germline (reference sequence). The V and J ends lost 3 bases and 4 bases respectively, with 16 bases between them.

This clone occurred once. V is TRBV19 and J is TRBJ2-4; 9 nucleotides line up with TRBD2. The CDR3 has 20 residues. CDR1 and CDR2 (germline): LNHDA, SQIVND (reference sequence). Trimming cost V 5 bases and J 2 bases; bases outside gene matches: 19. CDR3 amino acids: CASSPGQPTGAGGTKNIQYF. The DNA of the CDR3 is TGTGCCAGTAGTCCCGGACAGCCGACGGGAGCGGGGGGCACCAAAAACATTCAGTACTTC.

This rearrangement joins TRBV11-1 to TRBJ2-7; 8 nucleotides match TRBD1. The CDR3 extends over 14 amino acids. Germline CDR1 and CDR2: SGHAT and FQDESV (reference sequence). The V segment lost 5 bases and the J segment 7 bases; nucleotides outside the gene matches: 10. The CDR3 spells CASSVDRVVSEQYF. CDR3 in DNA: TGTGCCAGCAGCGTGGACAGGGTTGTTAGTGAGCAGTACTTC. Filled out from reference TRBV11-1 and TRBJ2-7, the complete variable domain reads EAEVAQSPRYKITEKSQAVAFWCDPISGHATLYWYRQILGQGPELLVQFQDESVVDDSQLPKDRFSAERLKGVDSTLKIQPAELGDSAMYLCASSVDRVVSEQYFGPGTRLTVT.

This clone was seen just once. The V gene is TRBV6-5, the J gene TRBJ1-1; the D gene is possibly TRBD1 (5 bases). The CDR3 sequence is 13 residues long. CDR1 is MNHEY and CDR2 is SVGAGI in the germline V gene. V lost 7 bases to trimming and J lost 8 bases, with 17 bases between them. The CDR3 nucleotides are TGTGCCAGCACCCGCCAGGGAATAGCCGAAGCTTTCTTT. It is translated as CASTRQGIAEAFF.

The chain carries TRBV15 and TRBJ2-2; weak D call: TRBD1 (5 bases). Trimming shortened V by 0 bases and J by 2 bases, and 10 bases separated the two germline ends. The germline CDR1 and CDR2 sequences are LNHNV and YYDKDF (reference sequence). The CDR3 is made up of 16 amino acids. DNA of the CDR3: TGTGCCACCAGCAGAGAAGGGGCTCCAAACACCGGGGAGCTGTTTTTT. Protein: CATSREGAPNTGELFF. Combining the CDR3 with reference TRBV15 and TRBJ2-2 gives the whole variable domain DAMVIQNPRYQVTQFGKPVTLSCSQTLNHNVMYWYQQKSSQAPKLLFHYYDKDFNNEADTPDNFQSRRPNTSFCFLDIRSPGLGDTAMYLCATSREGAPNTGELFFGEGSRLTVL.

About this clone itself: The sample holds other DNA sequences that translate to the same CDR3. V usage is TRBV2 and J usage is TRBJ2-7; the D is unclear. V lost 1 base to trimming and J lost 7 bases, with 2 bases between them. Germline V CDR1 and CDR2: SNHLY, FYNNEI. This CDR3 is 10 amino acids long. The CDR3 protein is CASSEGEQYF. The CDR3, as DNA: TGTGCCAGCAGTGAAGGGGAGCAGTACTTC.